This TCR beta chain was observed in a study of OX40 agonist ivuxolimab in advanced cancers. Study information: Participants, around 80% male, averaged approximately 60 years of age, ranging from about 23 to 79. Three dose-escalation patients had partial responses: one with hepatocellular carcinoma and two with cutaneous melanoma.

Points on this clone: Its antigen is not known.

The table came from immunoSEQ multiplex PCR; TCRdb's copy has only in-frame clones and leaves some out. The sample yields about 17,000 clones, approximately 80% seen once. Findings of the study overall: The mean number of expanded clones was higher in CD8+ T cells than in CD4+.

The CDR3 consists of 15 residues. Per germline, CDR1 MGHRA and CDR2 YSYEKL. V shed 2 bases and J 3 bases; nucleotides not matched to a gene: 2. This chain connects TRBV4-1 to TRBJ2-1, with TRBD1 matching 9 bases. The sample was CD4+ or CD8+ T cells sorted from blood, taken in a trial of the OX40 agonist ivuxolimab. The receptor was derived from an adult with an advanced solid tumor such as melanoma, head and neck, liver or kidney cancer. CDR3 protein: CASSQTTGGYNEQFF. The CDR3 DNA sequence: TGCGCCAGCAGCCAAACGACAGGGGGCTACAATGAGCAGTTCTTC.